These T cell receptor beta chains were read from a single sample in a study of blood T cell repertoires in COVID-19. Using immunoSEQ multiplex PCR, the repertoire was profiled, and TCRdb retains in-frame clones only, with some absent. The table lists some 260,000 clones, around 82% of them singletons, with 4.9% in the top ten. The sample comprised peripheral blood. Source of these receptors: a woman older than 75 with active or convalescent COVID-19. The CDR3 runs from the conserved cysteine through the conserved F or W. A D gene is named only where the DNA matches it firmly. The size field is filled for only some rows; it gives once, few, many or a size class.

clone size: -
D gene: -
V gene: TRBV27
J gene: TRBJ1-2
CDR3 protein: CASSSQAQGNGYTF
CDR3 DNA: TGTGCCAGCAGTTCCCAAGCACAGGGAAACGGCTACACCTTC

clone size: -
D gene: -
V gene: TRBV5-4
J gene: TRBJ1-5
CDR3 protein: CASSLDVGGQPQHF
CDR3 DNA: TGTGCCAGCAGCCTTGATGTGGGGGGTCAGCCCCAGCATTTT

clone size: -
D gene: -
V gene: TRBV28
J gene: TRBJ2-1
CDR3 protein: CASSGPRDWDFNEQFF
CDR3 DNA: TGTGCCAGCAGCGGCCCCCGGGACTGGGACTTCAATGAGCAGTTCTTC

clone size: -
D gene: TRBD1
V gene: TRBV27
J gene: TRBJ2-3
CDR3 protein: CASSTRQGADTQYF
CDR3 DNA: TGTGCCAGCAGCACTAGACAGGGGGCAGATACGCAGTATTTT

clone size: once
D gene: -
V gene: TRBV12-3/TRBV12-4
J gene: TRBJ2-2
CDR3 protein: CASSQGVTGELFF
CDR3 DNA: TGTGCCAGCAGTCAAGGGGTCACCGGGGAGCTGTTTTTT

clone size: once
D gene: -
V gene: TRBV27
J gene: TRBJ1-6
CDR3 protein: CASRAGVVNYNSPLHF
CDR3 DNA: TGTGCCAGCAGAGCCGGGGTAGTCAATTATAATTCACCCCTCCACTTT

clone size: -
D gene: -
V gene: TRBV6-5
J gene: TRBJ1-6
CDR3 protein: CASSYDSQTYNSPLHF
CDR3 DNA: TGTGCCAGCAGTTATGACTCCCAAACCTATAATTCACCCCTCCACTTT

clone size: -
D gene: TRBD1
V gene: TRBV2
J gene: TRBJ1-1
CDR3 protein: CASRGTGGLSEAFF
CDR3 DNA: TGTGCCAGCAGGGGGACAGGGGGTTTGTCTGAAGCTTTCTTT

clone size: -
D gene: -
V gene: TRBV15
J gene: TRBJ1-5
CDR3 protein: CATSSSTGSNQPQHF
CDR3 DNA: TGTGCCACCAGTAGTTCAACGGGAAGCAATCAGCCCCAGCATTTT

clone size: -
D gene: -
V gene: TRBV7-9
J gene: TRBJ1-1
CDR3 protein: CASSPTALVAFF
CDR3 DNA: TGTGCCAGCAGCCCGACAGCACTCGTAGCTTTCTTT

clone size: -
D gene: TRBD2
V gene: TRBV6-2/TRBV6-3
J gene: TRBJ2-7
CDR3 protein: CASSYAPGGGTYEQYF
CDR3 DNA: TGTGCCAGCAGTTACGCCCCGGGGGGAGGAACCTACGAGCAGTACTTC

clone size: -
D gene: -
V gene: TRBV5-1
J gene: TRBJ2-7
CDR3 protein: CASSLAPGSYEQYF
CDR3 DNA: TGCGCCAGCAGCTTGGCACCAGGATCCTACGAGCAGTACTTC

clone size: -
D gene: TRBD1
V gene: TRBV6-5
J gene: TRBJ1-2
CDR3 protein: CASSTRGGRTGYTF
CDR3 DNA: TGTGCCAGCAGTACCAGAGGGGGCCGCACGGGCTACACCTTC

clone size: -
D gene: -
V gene: TRBV28
J gene: TRBJ1-2
CDR3 protein: CASNGGTVANYGYTF
CDR3 DNA: TGTGCCAGCAATGGAGGGACCGTAGCTAACTATGGCTACACCTTC

clone size: -
D gene: -
V gene: TRBV5-6
J gene: TRBJ2-7
CDR3 protein: CASSPRQAPMSSYEQYF
CDR3 DNA: TGTGCCAGCAGCCCCCGCCAGGCCCCCATGAGCTCCTACGAGCAGTACTTC